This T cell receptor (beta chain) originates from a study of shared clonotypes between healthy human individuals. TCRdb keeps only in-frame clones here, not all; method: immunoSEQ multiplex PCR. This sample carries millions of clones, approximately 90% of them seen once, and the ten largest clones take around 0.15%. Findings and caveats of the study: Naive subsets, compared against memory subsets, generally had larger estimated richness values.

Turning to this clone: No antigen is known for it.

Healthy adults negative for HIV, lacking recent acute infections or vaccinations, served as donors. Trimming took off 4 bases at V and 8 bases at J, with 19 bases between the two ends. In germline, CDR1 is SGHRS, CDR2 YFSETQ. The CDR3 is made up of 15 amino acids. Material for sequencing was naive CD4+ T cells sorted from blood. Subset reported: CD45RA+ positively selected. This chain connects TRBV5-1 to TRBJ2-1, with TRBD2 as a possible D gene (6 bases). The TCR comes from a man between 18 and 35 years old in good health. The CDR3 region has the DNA TGCGCCAGCAGCCGGGGAGCTAGCGAGGGGCATGAGCAGTTCTTC. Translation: CASSRGASEGHEQFF.